These 27 T cell receptor beta chains originate from one sample sequenced in a study of long-term antiretroviral therapy in people with HIV. Running of the v3.0 immunoSEQ assay took place at survey level. Only in-frame clones appear in the TCRdb table, and some are missing; sequencing was by immunoSEQ multiplex PCR. This sample carries around 28,000 clones, 70% to 90% of them seen once, and the ten largest clones take 4.5% to 6%. The sequenced sample was unsorted PBMCs, obtained 0.8 years after starting antiretroviral therapy. These TCRs come from a woman in her 30s with HIV.

J is TRBJ1-2 and V is TRBV7-2; D unresolved. Trimming took off 2 bases at V and 4 bases at J, with 14 bases between the two ends. Germline-derived CDR1 and CDR2 are SGHTA and FQGNSA. The CDR3 totals 15 residues. CDR3 bases: TGTGCCAGCAGCTTAAATGGCGGGAACAGCTATGGCTACACCTTC. Translation gives CASSLNGGNSYGYTF.

This chain uses TRBV10-2 with TRBJ2-1, with 7 positions matching TRBD2. Per germline, CDR1 WSHSY and CDR2 SAAADI. There are 15 residues in the CDR3. The V gene end was trimmed by 4 bases and the J gene end by 2 bases; junction bases not matched to a gene: 5. The CDR3 is CASSVYGTTYNEQFF. In DNA, the CDR3 is TGCGCCAGCAGTGTATATGGGACTACCTACAATGAGCAGTTCTTC.

The rearrangement joins TRBV5-8 to TRBJ1-5; D remains unclear. Germline V gene lookup returns CDR1 SGHTS and CDR2 YDEGEE. V lost 2 bases to trimming and J lost 4 bases, with 10 bases between them. The CDR3 consists of 14 residues. CDR3: CASSFFPANQPQHF. CDR3 in DNA: TGTGCCAGCAGCTTTTTTCCGGCGAATCAGCCCCAGCATTTT.

J is TRBJ2-7 and V is TRBV15; TRBD1 matches at 8 bases. The germline gives CDR1 LNHNV, CDR2 YYDKDF (reference sequence). V gave up 0 bases and J gave up 3 bases; unmatched junction bases: 4. The CDR3 extends over 15 amino acids. Here the CDR3 reads CATSRDPGTGYEQYF. CDR3 nucleotide sequence: TGTGCCACCAGCAGAGATCCCGGGACAGGCTACGAGCAGTACTTC.

The chain joins TRBV19 to TRBJ2-5, with D possibly being TRBD2 (7 bases). V lost 7 bases and J lost 7, with 19 bases in between. Germline loops: CDR1 LNHDA, CDR2 SQIVND (reference sequence). The CDR3 totals 14 residues. CDR3 sequence (DNA): TGTGCCAGTAACCAGGGGCTCCCGGGAGGGACCCAGTACTTC. It specifies CASNQGLPGGTQYF.

This sequence joins TRBV27 and TRBJ1-2; TRBD1 agrees at 9 bases. V dropped 5 bases and J dropped 4; count of bases not matched to a gene: 5. The V gene's germline CDR1 is MNHEY and CDR2 SMNVEV (reference sequence). The CDR3 is 14 amino acids. The CDR3 loop reads CASSPGQGSYGYTF. In DNA, the CDR3 is TGTGCCAGCAGTCCGGGACAGGGTTCCTATGGCTACACCTTC.

The chain links TRBV6-5 to TRBJ2-5; 11 bases are a match to TRBD2. Germline CDR1 and CDR2: MNHEY and SVGAGI. V shed 4 bases, J shed 5 bases, and the junction held 6 bases outside the gene matches. This CDR3 has 15 residues. CDR3 coding DNA: TGTGCCAGCAGTTGGGGACTAGCGGTTGGGGAGACCCAGTACTTC. Translation: CASSWGLAVGETQYF.

The chain combines TRBV2 with TRBJ2-1; 7 nucleotides match TRBD1. Per germline, CDR1 SNHLY and CDR2 FYNNEI. V was clipped by 8 bases and J by 12 bases; unmatched bases: 4. The CDR3 is made up of 10 amino acids. The CDR3 loop reads CASLTGRQFF. The CDR3 bases are TGTGCCAGCCTGACAGGGAGGCAGTTCTTC.

V gene TRBV7-2 combines with J gene TRBJ1-1, with D unresolved. This CDR3 contains 14 residues. The germline V gene has CDR1 SGHTA and CDR2 FQGNSA. Trimming took 3 bases from V and 4 from J, leaving 12 bases between them. The CDR3 coding sequence is TGTGCCAGCAGCTTGGGAGGGAGGACCACTGAAGCTTTCTTT. Translation gives CASSLGGRTTEAFF.

The rearrangement links TRBV27 to TRBJ2-1; D remains ambiguous. Germline CDR1 MNHEY, CDR2 SMNVEV (reference sequence). Trimming took off 6 bases at V and 9 bases at J, with 18 bases between the two ends. This CDR3 is built from 14 residues. The CDR3 DNA reads TGTGCCAGCAGCTTGCGGCTTGGTGACACTGAGCAGTTCTTC. It specifies CASSLRLGDTEQFF.

The rearrangement uses TRBV29-1 and TRBJ2-7, with unresolved D. The length of the CDR3 is 13 residues. CDR1 is SQVTM, CDR2 ANQGSEA, per germline. Trimming stripped 8 bases from V and 4 bases from J, with 18 bases between. The CDR3 DNA sequence: TGCAGCCACTACCGGGCCAAACATTACGAGCAGTACGTC. Translating gives CSHYRAKHYEQYV.

The chain employs TRBV9 and TRBJ2-3; no reliable D call. V lost 4 bases and J lost 6, with 6 bases in between. Germline-derived CDR1 and CDR2 are SGDLS and YYNGEE. The CDR3 covers 11 residues. Written as DNA, the CDR3 is TGTGCCAGCAGCCCCGGTGATACGCAGTATTTT. It specifies CASSPGDTQYF.

The chain employs TRBV2 and TRBJ1-6; unclear D gene. Trimming took off 2 bases at V and 6 bases at J, with 8 bases between the two ends. From germline, CDR1 is SNHLY and CDR2 FYNNEI. The CDR3 extends over 14 amino acids. The CDR3 DNA sequence: TGTGCCAGCAGTGAACTCGGGGTTAATTCACCCCTCCACTTT. Residues: CASSELGVNSPLHF. Filled out from reference TRBV2 and TRBJ1-6, the complete variable domain reads EPEVTQTPSHQVTQMGQEVILRCVPISNHLYFYWYRQILGQKVEFLVSFYNNEISEKSEIFDDQFSVERPDGSNFTLKIRSTKLEDSAMYFCASSELGVNSPLHFGNGTRLTVT.

The chain combines TRBV15 with TRBJ2-5; D is unclear. The CDR3 is 14 amino acids. Germline V gene lookup returns CDR1 LNHNV and CDR2 YYDKDF (reference sequence). V shed 5 bases and J shed 0 bases, with 10 bases lying between them. The CDR3 region is CATSSPSNQETQYF. The CDR3 nucleotides are TGTGCCACCAGCTCACCCTCCAACCAAGAGACCCAGTACTTC.

This chain uses TRBV2 with TRBJ1-1, with TRBD1 matching 7 bases. The germline V gene encodes CDR1 SNHLY and CDR2 FYNNEI. The CDR3 contains 14 residues. Trimming removed 7 bases from V and 1 base from J; junction bases left unmatched: 6. The chain's CDR3 is CASIFDRENTEAFF. The CDR3 nucleotides read TGTGCCAGCATATTTGACAGGGAGAACACTGAAGCTTTCTTT.

This clone showed up just a few times. The chain recombines TRBV10-1 with TRBJ2-7; 8 positions match TRBD2. The V and J ends lost 7 bases and 1 base, in that order; junction bases with no gene match: 12. The V gene's germline CDR1 is WNHNN and CDR2 SYGVQD (reference sequence). The CDR3 totals 16 residues. For the CDR3, the DNA is TGCGCCAGCAAGGGTAAATCCGGGGGGGGATCCTACGAGCAGTACTTC. This encodes CASKGKSGGGSYEQYF.

V and J are TRBV29-1 and TRBJ1-2; D may be TRBD1 (5 bases). The CDR3 loop spans 15 amino acids. Between the trimmed V and J ends, which lost 6 bases and 4 bases, there was a span of 21 bases. The germline gives CDR1 SQVTM, CDR2 ANQGSEA. CDR3: CSVRPREGEVYGYTF. The CDR3 region has the DNA TGCAGCGTGAGACCCAGGGAGGGCGAAGTCTATGGCTACACCTTC.

This clone occurred a few times. The rearrangement uses TRBV27 and TRBJ2-3; no clear D gene. Trimming cost V 3 bases and J 6 bases, with 4 bases left between them. This CDR3 region has 11 residues. CDR1 is MNHEY and CDR2 is SMNVEV in the germline V gene (reference sequence). Here the CDR3 DNA reads TGTGCCAGCAGTTTCGCTGATACGCAGTATTTT. It translates to CASSFADTQYF.

This chain connects TRBV5-1 to TRBJ2-3; maybe TRBD1 (5 bases). The CDR3 sequence is 16 residues long. Looked up from germline, CDR1 is SGHRS and CDR2 is YFSETQ. V lost 1 base and J lost 5, with 17 bases in between. CDR3 loop: CASSLHRSTALDTQYF. For the CDR3, the DNA is TGCGCCAGCAGCTTGCACCGCTCGACAGCCTTAGATACGCAGTATTTT. The full variable domain, with the rest looked up from reference TRBV5-1 and TRBJ2-3, is KAGVTQTPRYLIKTRGQQVTLSCSPISGHRSVSWYQQTPGQGLQFLFEYFSETQRNKGNFPGRFSGRQFSNSRSEMNVSTLELGDSALYLCASSLHRSTALDTQYFGPGTRLTVL.

The chain combines TRBV11-3 with TRBJ2-7, with 8 bases identical to TRBD1. Trimming at V came to 1 base and at J to 4 bases, leaving 6 bases not matched to a gene. This CDR3 spans 15 amino acids. Germline CDR1 reads SGHNT; CDR2 reads YENEEA. The CDR3 DNA reads TGTGCCAGCAGCTTAGGCCCCGGGACAGGATACGAGCAGTACGTC. The encoded protein is CASSLGPGTGYEQYV.

V usage is TRBV6-6 and J usage is TRBJ2-2, with 9 bases fitting TRBD1. The V segment lost 6 bases and the J segment 1 base; nucleotides outside the gene matches: 3. Germline V CDR1 and CDR2: MNHNY, SVGAGI (reference sequence). The CDR3 sequence is 15 residues long. The CDR3 loop reads CASSQGQGNTGELFF. The DNA for the CDR3 is TGTGCCAGCAGCCAGGGACAGGGGAACACCGGGGAGCTGTTTTTT.

The count of this clone is one. The gene calls are TRBV15 and TRBJ1-1, with a weak D call TRBD1 (5 bases). Trimming left V 0 bases short and J 3 bases short, with 11 bases between. There are 15 residues in the CDR3. The V gene's germline CDR1 is LNHNV and CDR2 YYDKDF (reference sequence). The CDR3 reads CATSRDPGFDTEAFF. The CDR3 region has the DNA TGTGCCACCAGCAGAGATCCAGGGTTCGACACTGAAGCTTTCTTT. Supplemented by reference TRBV15 and TRBJ1-1, the full variable domain reads DAMVIQNPRYQVTQFGKPVTLSCSQTLNHNVMYWYQQKSSQAPKLLFHYYDKDFNNEADTPDNFQSRRPNTSFCFLDIRSPGLGDTAMYLCATSRDPGFDTEAFFGQGTRLTVV.

This clone was counted between two and nine times. The chain recombines TRBV6-5 with TRBJ1-2; D is possibly TRBD1 (5 bases). Trimming took 2 bases from V and 5 from J, leaving 6 bases between them. CDR3 size: 12 residues. Germline CDR1 and CDR2: MNHEY and SVGAGI. CDR3 amino acids: CASSYAGYGYTF. DNA of the CDR3: TGTGCCAGCAGTTACGCAGGGTATGGCTACACCTTC.

J is TRBJ2-3 and V is TRBV10-3, with 9 bases aligning to TRBD1. The CDR3 length is 16 residues. Trimming removed 7 bases from V and 5 bases from J; junction bases left unmatched: 13. Germline V gene lookup returns CDR1 ENHRY and CDR2 SYGVKD. The CDR3 sequence is CAINDGGTGLGDTQYF. DNA of the CDR3: TGTGCCATCAATGATGGCGGGACAGGGTTGGGAGATACGCAGTATTTT.

This clone occurred once. V is TRBV2 and J is TRBJ2-5; TRBD1 matches at 11 bases. With 6 bases clipped from V and 9 bases from J, the junction kept 6 bases outside the gene matches. Germline V gene lookup returns CDR1 SNHLY and CDR2 FYNNEI. The CDR3 sequence is 13 residues long. CDR3 nucleotides: TGTGCCAGCAGGTTCGGGACAGGGGGGCCCCAGTACTTC. It encodes CASRFGTGGPQYF. Supplemented by reference TRBV2 and TRBJ2-5, the full variable domain reads EPEVTQTPSHQVTQMGQEVILRCVPISNHLYFYWYRQILGQKVEFLVSFYNNEISEKSEIFDDQFSVERPDGSNFTLKIRSTKLEDSAMYFCASRFGTGGPQYFGPGTRLLVL.

This clone was found once. The chain has TRBV4-2 and TRBJ2-1; 7 bases line up with TRBD2. CDR3 length equals 13 residues. V trimming: 4 bases; J trimming: 6 bases; junction bases outside the gene matches: 3. Germline CDR1 and CDR2: LGHNA and YNFKEQ. The CDR3 protein is CASSRTSFNEQFF. CDR3 sequence (DNA): TGTGCCAGCAGCCGGACTAGTTTCAATGAGCAGTTCTTC.

This chain connects TRBV7-3 to TRBJ2-3, with D maybe TRBD2 (5 bases). Germline CDR1 reads SGHTA; CDR2 reads FQGTGA. The CDR3 runs to 13 residues. Trimming removed 4 bases at V and 9 bases at J, with 14 bases between. Here the CDR3 DNA reads TGTGCCAGCAGCTCACCGGGCGAGGGCACGCAGTATTTT. This sequence encodes CASSSPGEGTQYF.